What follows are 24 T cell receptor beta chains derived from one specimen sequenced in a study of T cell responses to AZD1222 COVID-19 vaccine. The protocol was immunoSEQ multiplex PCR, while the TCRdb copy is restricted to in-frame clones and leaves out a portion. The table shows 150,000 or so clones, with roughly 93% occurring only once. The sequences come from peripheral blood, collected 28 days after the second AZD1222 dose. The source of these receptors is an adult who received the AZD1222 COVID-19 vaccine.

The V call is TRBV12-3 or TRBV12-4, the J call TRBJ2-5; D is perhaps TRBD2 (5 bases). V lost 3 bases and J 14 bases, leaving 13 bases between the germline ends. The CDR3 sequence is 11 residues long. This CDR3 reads CASSLTGKEYF. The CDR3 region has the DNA TGTGCCAGCAGTTTGACCGGGAAGGAATACTTC.

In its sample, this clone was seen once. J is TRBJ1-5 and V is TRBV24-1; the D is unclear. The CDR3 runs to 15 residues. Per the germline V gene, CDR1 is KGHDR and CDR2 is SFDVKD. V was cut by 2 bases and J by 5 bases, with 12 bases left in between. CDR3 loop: CATSDSRKFDQPQHF. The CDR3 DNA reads TGTGCCACCAGTGATTCCCGTAAATTTGATCAGCCCCAGCATTTT.

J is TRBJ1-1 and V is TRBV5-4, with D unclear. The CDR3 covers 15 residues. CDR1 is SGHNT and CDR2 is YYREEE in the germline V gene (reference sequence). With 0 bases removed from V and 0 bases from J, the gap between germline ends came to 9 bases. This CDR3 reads CASSLAETMNTEAFF. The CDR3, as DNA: TGTGCCAGCAGCTTGGCGGAGACAATGAACACTGAAGCTTTCTTT.

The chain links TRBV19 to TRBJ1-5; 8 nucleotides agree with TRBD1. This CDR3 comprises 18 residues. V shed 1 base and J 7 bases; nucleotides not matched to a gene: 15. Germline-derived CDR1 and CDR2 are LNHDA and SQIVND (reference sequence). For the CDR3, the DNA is TGTGCCAGTAGTATAGGGGACAGGCCATCCACTTCAAGGCAGCCCCAGCATTTT. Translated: CASSIGDRPSTSRQPQHF.

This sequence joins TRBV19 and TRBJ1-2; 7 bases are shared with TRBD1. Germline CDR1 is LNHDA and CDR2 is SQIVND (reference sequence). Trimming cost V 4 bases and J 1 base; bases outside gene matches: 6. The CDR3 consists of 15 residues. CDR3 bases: TGTGCCAGTAGTACCTCCGGGACAGATAACTATGGCTACACCTTC. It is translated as CASSTSGTDNYGYTF.

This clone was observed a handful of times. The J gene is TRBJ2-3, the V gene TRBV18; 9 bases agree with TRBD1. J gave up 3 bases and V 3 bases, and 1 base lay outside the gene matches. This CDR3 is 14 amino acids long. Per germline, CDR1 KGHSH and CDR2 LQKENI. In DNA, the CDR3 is TGTGCCAGCTCACCGGGACAGGGAACAGATACGCAGTATTTT. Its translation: CASSPGQGTDTQYF.

The CDR3 sequence is CASSYGRTGRNTEAFF. The CDR3 DNA reads TGTGCCAGCAGTTACGGGAGGACAGGAAGGAACACTGAAGCTTTCTTT. The V and J genes are TRBV6-5 and TRBJ1-1; TRBD1 matches at 7 bases. The CDR3 loop spans 16 amino acids. V was pared by 2 bases and J by 1 base, with 7 bases of the junction left unmatched. The germline gives CDR1 MNHEY, CDR2 SVGAGI.

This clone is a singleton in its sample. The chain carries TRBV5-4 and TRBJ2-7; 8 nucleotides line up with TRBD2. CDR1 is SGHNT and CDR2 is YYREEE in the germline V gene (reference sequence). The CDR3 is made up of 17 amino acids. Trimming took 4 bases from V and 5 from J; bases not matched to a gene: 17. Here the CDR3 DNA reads TGTGCCAGCAGCCACCCTTCCCAGGGACTAGGGACTGACGAGCAGTACTTC. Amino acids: CASSHPSQGLGTDEQYF.

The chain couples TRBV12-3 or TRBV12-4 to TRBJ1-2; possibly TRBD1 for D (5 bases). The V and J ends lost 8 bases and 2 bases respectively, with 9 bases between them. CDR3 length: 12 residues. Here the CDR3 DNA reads TGTGCCAGCCGGGGGGGGAACTATGGCTACACCTTC. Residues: CASRGGNYGYTF.

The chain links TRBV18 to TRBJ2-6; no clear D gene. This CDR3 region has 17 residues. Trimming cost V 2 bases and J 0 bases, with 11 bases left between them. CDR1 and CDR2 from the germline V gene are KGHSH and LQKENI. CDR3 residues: CASSPMRASSGANVLTF. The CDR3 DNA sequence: TGTGCCAGCTCACCAATGAGAGCTTCCTCTGGGGCCAACGTCCTGACTTTC. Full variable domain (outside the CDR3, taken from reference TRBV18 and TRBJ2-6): NAGVMQNPRHLVRRRGQEARLRCSPMKGHSHVYWYRQLPEEGLKFMVYLQKENIIDESGMPKERFSAEFPKEGPSILRIQQVVRGDSAAYFCASSPMRASSGANVLTFGAGSRLTVL.

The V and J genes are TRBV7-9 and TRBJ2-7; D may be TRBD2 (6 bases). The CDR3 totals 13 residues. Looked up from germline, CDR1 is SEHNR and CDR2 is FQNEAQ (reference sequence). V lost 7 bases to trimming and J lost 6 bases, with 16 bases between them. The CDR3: CASNLGRPGEQYF. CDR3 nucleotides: TGTGCCAGCAACTTGGGGAGGCCTGGCGAGCAGTACTTC.

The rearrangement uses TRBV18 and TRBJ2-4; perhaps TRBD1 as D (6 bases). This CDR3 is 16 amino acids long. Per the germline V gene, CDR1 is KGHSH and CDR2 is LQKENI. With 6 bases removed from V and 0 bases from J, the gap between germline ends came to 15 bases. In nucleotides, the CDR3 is TGTGCCAGCTCCCAGAAGGACAGCTTAGCCAAAAACATTCAGTACTTC. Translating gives CASSQKDSLAKNIQYF.

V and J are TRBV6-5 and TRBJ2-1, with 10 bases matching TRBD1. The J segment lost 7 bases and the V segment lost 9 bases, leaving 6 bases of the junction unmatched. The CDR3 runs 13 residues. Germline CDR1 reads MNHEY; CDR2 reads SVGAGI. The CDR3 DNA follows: TGTGCCAGTTTGGGACAGGGGACTAATGAGCAGTTCTTC. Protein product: CASLGQGTNEQFF.

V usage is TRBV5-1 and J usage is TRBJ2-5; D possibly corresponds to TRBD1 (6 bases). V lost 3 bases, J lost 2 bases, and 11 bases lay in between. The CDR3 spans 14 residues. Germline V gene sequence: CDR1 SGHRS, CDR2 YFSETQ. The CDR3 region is CASSSGATQETQYF. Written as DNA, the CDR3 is TGCGCCAGCAGCTCAGGGGCTACACAAGAGACCCAGTACTTC.

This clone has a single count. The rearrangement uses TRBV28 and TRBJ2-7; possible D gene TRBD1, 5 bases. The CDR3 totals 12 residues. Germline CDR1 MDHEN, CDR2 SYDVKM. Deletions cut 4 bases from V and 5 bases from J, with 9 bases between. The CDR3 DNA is TGTGCCAGCAGTTCCAACAGGAACGAGCAGTACTTC. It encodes CASSSNRNEQYF.

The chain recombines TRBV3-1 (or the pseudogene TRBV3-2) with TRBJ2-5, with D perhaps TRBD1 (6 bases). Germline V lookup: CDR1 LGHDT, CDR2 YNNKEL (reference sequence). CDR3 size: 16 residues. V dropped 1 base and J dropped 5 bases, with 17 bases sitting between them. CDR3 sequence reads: CASSQGFRGERETQYF. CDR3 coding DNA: TGTGCCAGCAGCCAAGGCTTCAGGGGCGAGCGGGAGACCCAGTACTTC.

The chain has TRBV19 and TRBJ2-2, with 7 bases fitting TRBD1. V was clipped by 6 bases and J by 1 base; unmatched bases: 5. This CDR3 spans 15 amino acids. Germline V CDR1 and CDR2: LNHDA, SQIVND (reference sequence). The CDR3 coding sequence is TGTGCCAGTAGACCGGGACAGCAGAACACCGGGGAGCTGTTTTTT. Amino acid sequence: CASRPGQQNTGELFF.

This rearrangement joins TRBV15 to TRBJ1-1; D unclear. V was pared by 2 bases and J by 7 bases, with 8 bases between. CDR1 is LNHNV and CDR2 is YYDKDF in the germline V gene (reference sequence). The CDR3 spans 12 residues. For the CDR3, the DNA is TGTGCCACCAGCAGACCGGGAGTTGAAGCTTTCTTT. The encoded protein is CATSRPGVEAFF.

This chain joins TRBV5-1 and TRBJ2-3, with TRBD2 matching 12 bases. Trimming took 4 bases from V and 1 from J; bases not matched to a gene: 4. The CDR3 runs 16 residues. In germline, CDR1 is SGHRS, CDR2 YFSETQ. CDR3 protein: CASSRRTSGGTDTQYF. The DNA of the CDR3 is TGCGCCAGCAGCCGCCGGACTAGCGGGGGCACAGATACGCAGTATTTT.

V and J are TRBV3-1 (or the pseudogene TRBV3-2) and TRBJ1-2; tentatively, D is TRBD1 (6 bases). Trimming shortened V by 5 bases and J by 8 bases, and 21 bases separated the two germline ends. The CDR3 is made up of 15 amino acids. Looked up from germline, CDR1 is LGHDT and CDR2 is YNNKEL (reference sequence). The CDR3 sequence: CASSLSGTNLGGYTF. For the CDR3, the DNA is TGTGCCAGCAGCTTATCCGGGACAAATCTTGGCGGCTACACCTTC.

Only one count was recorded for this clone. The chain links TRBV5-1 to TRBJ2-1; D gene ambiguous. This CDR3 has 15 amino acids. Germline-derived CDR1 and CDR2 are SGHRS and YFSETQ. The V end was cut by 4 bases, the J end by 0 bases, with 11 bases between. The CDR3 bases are TGCGCCAGCAGCAAAGGTTCCAACTCCTACAATGAGCAGTTCTTC. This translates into CASSKGSNSYNEQFF.

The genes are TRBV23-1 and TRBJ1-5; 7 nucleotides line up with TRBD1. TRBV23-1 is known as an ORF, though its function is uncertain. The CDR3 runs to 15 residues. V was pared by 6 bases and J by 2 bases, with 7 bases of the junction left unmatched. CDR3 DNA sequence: TGCGCCAGCAGGATACAGGGGTTCGGCAATCAGCCCCAGCATTTT. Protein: CASRIQGFGNQPQHF.

This CDR3 is CASSPGPLIQPQHF. Here the CDR3 DNA reads TGTGCCAGCTCACCAGGTCCCCTTATCCAGCCCCAGCATTTT. The rearrangement links TRBV18 to TRBJ1-5; no clear D. This CDR3 comprises 14 residues. Germline V gene data show CDR1 as KGHSH and CDR2 as LQKENI. V lost 2 bases to trimming and J lost 7 bases, with 12 bases between them. Variable domain in full (rest from reference TRBV18 and TRBJ1-5): NAGVMQNPRHLVRRRGQEARLRCSPMKGHSHVYWYRQLPEEGLKFMVYLQKENIIDESGMPKERFSAEFPKEGPSILRIQQVVRGDSAAYFCASSPGPLIQPQHFGDGTRLSIL.

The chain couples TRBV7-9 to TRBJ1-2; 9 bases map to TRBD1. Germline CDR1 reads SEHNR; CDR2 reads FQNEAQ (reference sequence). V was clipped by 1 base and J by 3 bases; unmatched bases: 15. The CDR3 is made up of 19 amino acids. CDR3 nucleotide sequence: TGTGCCAGCAGCTTAGGGCTGACAGGGGGTTCGGGCTTCCACTATGGCTACACCTTC. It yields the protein CASSLGLTGGSGFHYGYTF.